This T cell receptor beta chain appears in the sequencing data of a study of blood T cell repertoires in COVID-19. Turning to the study itself: Whether acute or convalescent, the COVID-19 samples came from the United States, Italy and Spain. PBMCs, B-cell-depleted T cells, or T cells provided the cDNA or gDNA that made up the material.

This clone was picked up one time. The CDR3 is 15 amino acids. J gave up 7 bases and V 6 bases, and 8 bases lay outside the gene matches. CDR1 is MGHDK and CDR2 is SYGVNS in the germline V gene. As processed by the authors: Reference gene primer amplification gave estimated nucleated cell counts. Assay used: immunoSEQ multiplex PCR; TCRdb lists only in-frame clones, some missing. The V and J calls and clone size come from that table; D and trimming were worked out from the DNA. The top ten clones hold approximately 6.6% of a sample with a few hundred thousand clones, roughly 80% of them seen once. What was sequenced was peripheral blood. This chain uses TRBV25-1 with TRBJ1-4; 10 nucleotides align to TRBD1. This receptor was identified in a woman in her 70s with acute or convalescent COVID-19. The CDR3 loop is CASSAGTGVAEKLFF. Here the CDR3 DNA reads TGTGCCAGCAGCGCCGGGACAGGGGTTGCTGAAAAACTGTTTTTT.